A selection of T cell receptor beta chains follows, all from one sample in a study of blood T cell repertoires in COVID-19. Assay used: immunoSEQ multiplex PCR; TCRdb lists only in-frame clones, some missing. Among 90,000 to 100,000 clones listed, approximately 80% were seen once. Sequencing was done on a sample of peripheral blood. These receptors all stem from a man in his 70s with acute or convalescent COVID-19. CDR3s include the opening cysteine and the closing phenylalanine or tryptophan. D genes are given only for firm matches. Clone sizes are given selectively: once, few, many, or a class where the clone is expanded.

j_call: TRBJ1-2; v_call: TRBV6-5; d_call: TRBD1; clone_size: -; cdr3_nt: TGTGCCAGCAGTTACGACTCGGGACAGCCCTATGGCTACACCTTC; cdr3_aa: CASSYDSGQPYGYTF
j_call: TRBJ1-5; v_call: TRBV19; d_call: TRBD1; clone_size: -; cdr3_nt: TGTGCCAGTAGTATGAGGGCTGGACAGGGATTTCAGCCCCAGCATTTT; cdr3_aa: CASSMRAGQGFQPQHF
j_call: TRBJ2-1; v_call: TRBV30; d_call: TRBD1; clone_size: -; cdr3_nt: TGTGCCTGGAGTGCACAACAGGGGTATGAGCAGTTCTTC; cdr3_aa: CAWSAQQGYEQFF
j_call: TRBJ2-1; v_call: TRBV27; d_call: -; clone_size: -; cdr3_nt: TGTGCCACCCGCCGGGGGGCGTATGAGCAGTTCTTC; cdr3_aa: CATRRGAYEQFF
j_call: TRBJ2-1; v_call: TRBV7-8; d_call: TRBD2; clone_size: -; cdr3_nt: TGTGCCAGCAGCTCTAGCCCAGCGGGAGTGAACAATGAGCAGTTCTTC; cdr3_aa: CASSSSPAGVNNEQFF
j_call: TRBJ1-2; v_call: TRBV7-9; d_call: TRBD1; clone_size: -; cdr3_nt: TGTGCCAGCAGCCAGACAGGGGCTTGGTATGGCTACACCTTC; cdr3_aa: CASSQTGAWYGYTF
j_call: TRBJ2-3; v_call: TRBV11-3; d_call: TRBD2; clone_size: -; cdr3_nt: TGTGCCAGCAGCTTAGCCGGGACTAACACAGATACGCAGTATTTT; cdr3_aa: CASSLAGTNTDTQYF
j_call: TRBJ2-1; v_call: TRBV7-3; d_call: -; clone_size: -; cdr3_nt: TGTGCCAGCAGCTTAGTCAGGTCGATAAATGAGCAGTTCTTC; cdr3_aa: CASSLVRSINEQFF
j_call: TRBJ2-7; v_call: TRBV7-2; d_call: -; clone_size: once; cdr3_nt: TGTGCCAGCAGCTGGAAACAGGGTCACGAGCAGTACTTC; cdr3_aa: CASSWKQGHEQYF
j_call: TRBJ2-7; v_call: TRBV4-3; d_call: -; clone_size: -; cdr3_nt: TGCGCCAGCAGCCAAGATTGGCCCGGGGGCTCCTACGAGCAGTACTTC; cdr3_aa: CASSQDWPGGSYEQYF
j_call: TRBJ1-2; v_call: TRBV3-1/TRBV3-2; d_call: TRBD1; clone_size: -; cdr3_nt: TGTGCCAGCGGTAACCGGGACAGGGGGTCGGGTGGCTACACCTTC; cdr3_aa: CASGNRDRGSGGYTF
j_call: TRBJ2-7; v_call: TRBV5-4; d_call: TRBD1; clone_size: -; cdr3_nt: TGTGCCAGCAGCTTGGGAGGACAGGGGTACAACGAGCAGTACTTC; cdr3_aa: CASSLGGQGYNEQYF
j_call: TRBJ2-1; v_call: TRBV7-3; d_call: -; clone_size: -; cdr3_nt: TGTGCCAGCAGCTTATTGGTCAGCTCCTACAATGAGCAGTTCTTC; cdr3_aa: CASSLLVSSYNEQFF
j_call: TRBJ2-1; v_call: TRBV7-3; d_call: TRBD2; clone_size: -; cdr3_nt: TGTGCCAGCAGCTTAATTGGGTCAGCGGGAGGGGTTTACAATGAGCAGTTCTTC; cdr3_aa: CASSLIGSAGGVYNEQFF
j_call: TRBJ2-7; v_call: TRBV10-2; d_call: TRBD1; clone_size: -; cdr3_nt: TGCGCCAGCAGTGAACAGGGGGCGTCTTCTTACGAGCAGTACTTC; cdr3_aa: CASSEQGASSYEQYF